This T cell receptor beta chain was observed in a study of human T cells and chemical hapten exposure. General study results and limits: TCRs exceeding a frequency of 1 in 1000 stayed unchanged under DPC sensitization.

As to time point: healthy volunteer bleed at 6 weeks. Unfractionated whole blood served as the source for total RNA extraction. Many counts were recorded for this clonotype. The antigen is not known. Looked up from germline, CDR1 is SQVTM and CDR2 is ANQGSEA. The CDR3 has 15 residues. The V and J ends lost 2 bases and 3 bases, in that order; junction bases with no gene match: 7. What the library attached to individual cDNA molecules were unique molecular identifiers. The authors' processing: Sample-level TCR yields exhibited a median of about 96,000, with a range of roughly 23,224 to 700,000. TCRdb re-analysed the RACE reads in MiXCR, keeping a single row per CDR3 protein. The V and J calls and clone size come from TCRdb's table, not from the authors' own analysis. The table lists about 70,000 distinct CDR3 sequences, roughly 6.1% of them singletons.

The receptor comes from a female donor in good health. Some clones in this sample may be carry-over from other donors' samples. V and J are TRBV29-1 and TRBJ2-1; TRBD2 aligns across 7 bases. The sequenced material came from whole blood. CDR3 bases: TGCAGCGTTGAACTCGCGGGAGAGGGCTACAATGAGCAGTTCTTC. This sequence encodes CSVELAGEGYNEQFF.